These 27 T cell receptor beta chains were all obtained from the same sample, sequenced in a study of shared clonotypes between healthy human individuals. Measured with immunoSEQ multiplex PCR; TCRdb has only the in-frame clones, and not every one. The sample gives 2 million to 2.5 million clones, 93% of which show up once; roughly 0.36% is in the top ten. The sample consisted of naive CD4+ T cells from PBMCs. As to subset: CD45RA+ positively selected. These receptors were obtained from a man aged 18 to 30 in good health. Some clones in this sample may be carry-over from other donors' samples.

CDR3 sequence (DNA): TGTGCCAGCAGTAACAGGGAGAACACTGAAGCTTTCTTT. Protein: CASSNRENTEAFF. The chain uses TRBV6-4 and TRBJ1-1; perhaps TRBD1 as D (6 bases). Trimming took 5 bases from V and 1 from J, leaving 8 bases between them. The germline V gene has CDR1 MRHNA and CDR2 SNTAGT. There are 13 residues in the CDR3.

The V gene is TRBV4-1, the J gene TRBJ2-2; 11 bases are shared with TRBD2. V dropped 8 bases and J dropped 4; count of bases not matched to a gene: 15. Germline-derived CDR1 and CDR2 are MGHRA and YSYEKL. This CDR3 is built from 18 residues. The CDR3 bases are TGCGCCAGCTCCGGGGCGGAAACTAGCGGGAGAGGCACCGGGGAGCTGTTTTTT. It translates to CASSGAETSGRGTGELFF.

The chain links TRBV27 to TRBJ2-7; 8 bases fit TRBD2. Trimming at V came to 0 bases and at J to 6 bases, leaving 7 bases not matched to a gene. The CDR3 runs to 15 residues. Looked up from germline, CDR1 is MNHEY and CDR2 is SMNVEV (reference sequence). The chain's CDR3 is CASSLSSGGLGEQYF. As DNA, the CDR3 is TGTGCCAGCAGTTTATCTTCGGGGGGGCTGGGCGAGCAGTACTTC.

With respect to this clone: The sample carries other DNA sequences with the same CDR3. The rearrangement links TRBV10-3 to TRBJ1-5, with 8 bases that match TRBD1. CDR3 size: 13 residues. Germline CDR1 reads ENHRY; CDR2 reads SYGVKD. Trimming cost V 6 bases and J 7 bases; bases outside gene matches: 5. The CDR3 sequence: CAIRDRDGQPQHF. The CDR3 region has the DNA TGTGCCATCAGGGACAGGGACGGACAGCCCCAGCATTTT.

This rearrangement joins TRBV25-1 to TRBJ2-7; D is unresolved. V lost 4 bases, J lost 1 base, and 8 bases lay in between. Germline V gene lookup returns CDR1 MGHDK and CDR2 SYGVNS. This CDR3 has 13 residues. CDR3 loop: CASSGRRSYEQYF. The CDR3 DNA reads as TGTGCCAGCAGTGGCAGGCGATCCTACGAGCAGTACTTC.

V usage is TRBV6-6 and J usage is TRBJ2-7, with TRBD2 matching over 7 bases. CDR1 is MNHNY and CDR2 is SVGAGI in the germline V gene (reference sequence). V trimming: 5 bases; J trimming: 4 bases; junction bases outside the gene matches: 11. The CDR3 loop spans 15 amino acids. CDR3 amino acids: CASSLGVGGLYEQYF. CDR3 bases: TGTGCCAGCAGTCTAGGGGTGGGAGGGTTATACGAGCAGTACTTC.

For this clone: Other DNA sequences in this specimen translate into the identical CDR3. The gene calls are TRBV7-3 and TRBJ2-2, with 7 bases aligning to TRBD2. CDR1 SGHTA and CDR2 FQGTGA come from the germline V gene. V trimming: 3 bases; J trimming: 0 bases; junction bases outside the gene matches: 4. The CDR3 runs 16 residues. The DNA for the CDR3 is TGTGCCAGCAGCTTCGGCGGGAGTACGAACACCGGGGAGCTGTTTTTT. Translated: CASSFGGSTNTGELFF.

In DNA, the CDR3 is TGTGCCAGCAGTGGGTGGACTCGGACCGGGGAGCTGTTTTTT. Encoded protein: CASSGWTRTGELFF. This rearrangement joins TRBV25-1 to TRBJ2-2; a weak D match, TRBD2 (5 bases). V lost 4 bases to trimming and J lost 5 bases, with 11 bases between them. Germline loops: CDR1 MGHDK, CDR2 SYGVNS. This CDR3 region has 14 residues. Filled out from reference TRBV25-1 and TRBJ2-2, the complete variable domain reads EADIYQTPRYLVIGTGKKITLECSQTMGHDKMYWYQQDPGMELHLIHYSYGVNSTEKGDLSSESTVSRIRTEHFPLTLESARPSHTSQYLCASSGWTRTGELFFGEGSRLTVL.

This chain joins TRBV9 and TRBJ2-4, with D unresolved. V dropped 0 bases and J dropped 8 bases, with 9 bases sitting between them. Germline V gene lookup returns CDR1 SGDLS and CDR2 YYNGEE. This CDR3 has 13 residues. Here the CDR3 reads CASSVDPSDIQYF. CDR3 in DNA: TGTGCCAGCAGCGTAGACCCGTCGGACATTCAGTACTTC.

Details on this clone: This same CDR3 is encoded by further DNA sequences in the sample. The genes are TRBV30 and TRBJ1-1, with D unclear. Deletions cut 0 bases from V and 0 bases from J, with 11 bases between. Per the germline V gene, CDR1 is GTSNPN and CDR2 is SVGIG (reference sequence). The CDR3 is 15 residues long. The DNA for the CDR3 is TGTGCCTGGAGTGTCGGCACCTCCATGAACACTGAAGCTTTCTTT. Translating gives CAWSVGTSMNTEAFF.

The chain carries TRBV29-1 and TRBJ2-6; weak D call: TRBD2 (6 bases). This CDR3 is built from 17 residues. In germline, CDR1 is SQVTM, CDR2 ANQGSEA. Trimming removed 4 bases from V and 2 bases from J, with 18 bases in between. CDR3 DNA: TGCAGCGTTGGGTCGGGACTCGGAGGGGCTGGGGCCAACGTCCTGACTTTC. This encodes CSVGSGLGGAGANVLTF.

The genes are TRBV5-6 and TRBJ2-7; TRBD1 matches 9 bases. CDR1 and CDR2 (germline): SGHDT, YYEEEE. This CDR3 spans 16 amino acids. The V and J ends lost 4 bases and 2 bases, in that order; junction bases with no gene match: 10. The CDR3 DNA is TGTGCCAGCAGCCCGCTAACCGGGACAGGGACCTACGAGCAGTACTTC. It is translated as CASSPLTGTGTYEQYF.

V is TRBV7-3 and J is TRBJ2-1, with TRBD2 matching over 9 bases. V trimming: 5 bases; J trimming: 16 bases; junction bases outside the gene matches: 12. The germline gives CDR1 SGHTA, CDR2 FQGTGA. The CDR3 is 13 residues long. The CDR3 protein is CASSTSTSGRIFF. The CDR3 bases are TGTGCCAGCAGCACTTCGACTAGCGGTAGGATATTCTTC.

The genes are TRBV19 and TRBJ2-1; TRBD2 agrees at 15 bases. The V gene end was trimmed by 3 bases and the J gene end by 4 bases; junction bases not matched to a gene: 1. Germline V gene sequence: CDR1 LNHDA, CDR2 SQIVND (reference sequence). The CDR3 runs to 16 residues. CDR3 nucleotides: TGTGCCAGTAGTATTGGGACTAGCGGGAGGTACAATGAGCAGTTCTTC. Translated: CASSIGTSGRYNEQFF.

This chain uses TRBV7-9 with TRBJ2-5; D remains ambiguous. In germline, CDR1 is SEHNR, CDR2 FQNEAQ (reference sequence). V was trimmed by 2 bases and J by 5 bases, leaving 12 bases between them. CDR3 length equals 14 residues. The CDR3 protein is CASSLPVVAETQYF. In DNA form, the CDR3 reads TGTGCCAGCAGCTTACCGGTGGTGGCGGAGACCCAGTACTTC.

This sequence joins TRBV9 and TRBJ2-3, with a possible D match to TRBD1 (6 bases). V lost 4 bases, J lost 8 bases, and 11 bases lay in between. Per germline, CDR1 SGDLS and CDR2 YYNGEE. CDR3 size: 12 residues. The CDR3 nucleotides read TGTGCCAGCAGCCCATCCAGGGGTACGCAGTATTTT. The encoded protein is CASSPSRGTQYF.

The genes are TRBV5-1 and TRBJ1-2; D gene ambiguous. V was shortened by 0 bases and J by 7 bases, with 16 bases between the two germline ends. Germline CDR1 is SGHRS and CDR2 is YFSETQ. The CDR3 length is 15 residues. CDR3 amino acids: CASSLGALRRGGYTF. The DNA for the CDR3 is TGCGCCAGCAGCTTGGGGGCTCTGCGGCGCGGTGGCTACACCTTC.

The chain recombines TRBV5-6 with TRBJ1-1; 10 nucleotides match TRBD1. CDR3 length: 15 residues. The germline V gene encodes CDR1 SGHDT and CDR2 YYEEEE. Trimming at V came to 3 bases and at J to 1 base, leaving 3 bases not matched to a gene. The CDR3 loop reads CASSWRTGGNTEAFF. CDR3 DNA sequence: TGTGCCAGCAGCTGGAGGACAGGGGGGAACACTGAAGCTTTCTTT.

This clone occurred once. The same CDR3 is also encoded by other DNA sequences in this sample. The chain couples TRBV10-1 to TRBJ2-2, with 8 bases matching TRBD1. The germline V gene has CDR1 WNHNN and CDR2 SYGVQD (reference sequence). The CDR3 sequence is 14 residues long. Trimming cost V 4 bases and J 4 bases; bases outside gene matches: 2. CDR3 sequence (DNA): TGCGCCAGCAGTGGTACAGGGGGCACCGGGGAGCTGTTTTTT. It specifies CASSGTGGTGELFF.

Only one count was recorded for this clone. Within the sample, other DNA sequences also encode this same CDR3. V gene TRBV5-1 combines with J gene TRBJ2-2, with TRBD1 identical over 8 bases. The length of the CDR3 is 14 residues. CDR1 SGHRS and CDR2 YFSETQ come from the germline V gene. The ends lost 4 bases at V and 6 bases at J; junction bases unmatched: 5. The CDR3: CASSGQGAPGELFF. The DNA for the CDR3 is TGCGCCAGCAGCGGACAGGGAGCCCCCGGGGAGCTGTTTTTT. The full variable domain, in which reference TRBV5-1 and TRBJ2-2 provide the parts outside the CDR3, is KAGVTQTPRYLIKTRGQQVTLSCSPISGHRSVSWYQQTPGQGLQFLFEYFSETQRNKGNFPGRFSGRQFSNSRSEMNVSTLELGDSALYLCASSGQGAPGELFFGEGSRLTVL.

This clone has just a few counts. The chain uses TRBV28 and TRBJ1-2, with 11 bases matching TRBD1. CDR1 is MDHEN, CDR2 SYDVKM, per germline. The CDR3 consists of 14 residues. V lost 0 bases to trimming and J lost 8 bases; unmatched junction nucleotides: 2. The CDR3 is CASSLWDRGLGYTF. The CDR3 nucleotides read TGTGCCAGCAGTTTATGGGACAGGGGGCTCGGCTACACCTTC.

V gene TRBV5-5 combines with J gene TRBJ2-1, with a weak D call TRBD2 (7 bases). Germline values: CDR1 SGHKS, CDR2 YYEKEE (reference sequence). V lost 1 base, J lost 8 bases, and 10 bases lay in between. The CDR3 runs 13 residues. The CDR3: CASSLTGGYEQFF. CDR3 nucleotides: TGTGCCAGCAGCTTGACGGGGGGCTATGAGCAGTTCTTC.

The chain links TRBV5-1 to TRBJ2-3; D is unclear. The CDR3 runs to 14 residues. V shed 0 bases and J shed 3 bases, with 8 bases lying between them. Germline V lookup: CDR1 SGHRS, CDR2 YFSETQ. CDR3 in DNA: TGCGCCAGCAGCTTGGTTGGGCCAACAGATACGCAGTATTTT. Translated: CASSLVGPTDTQYF. The full variable domain, with the rest looked up from reference TRBV5-1 and TRBJ2-3, is KAGVTQTPRYLIKTRGQQVTLSCSPISGHRSVSWYQQTPGQGLQFLFEYFSETQRNKGNFPGRFSGRQFSNSRSEMNVSTLELGDSALYLCASSLVGPTDTQYFGPGTRLTVL.

The genes are TRBV6-1 and TRBJ2-7, with TRBD2 matching over 10 bases. Germline values: CDR1 MNHNS, CDR2 SASEGT. The CDR3 loop spans 14 amino acids. The junction had 3 bases not matched to a gene; V was cut back by 6 bases and J by 1 base. The CDR3 loop reads CASRTSGFSYEQYF. CDR3 bases: TGTGCCAGCAGGACTAGCGGGTTTTCCTACGAGCAGTACTTC.

J is TRBJ2-5 and V is TRBV28; D not certain. The CDR3 runs 12 residues. Trimming cost V 5 bases and J 2 bases, with 6 bases left between them. Germline-derived CDR1 and CDR2 are MDHEN and SYDVKM. CDR3 loop: CASSRQQETQYF. For the CDR3, the DNA is TGTGCCAGCAGTAGGCAGCAAGAGACCCAGTACTTC. Combining the CDR3 with reference TRBV28 and TRBJ2-5 gives the whole variable domain DVKVTQSSRYLVKRTGEKVFLECVQDMDHENMFWYRQDPGLGLRLIYFSYDVKMKEKGDIPEGYSVSREKKERFSLILESASTNQTSMYLCASSRQQETQYFGPGTRLLVL.

This clone was recorded only once. The chain recombines TRBV5-4 with TRBJ2-3, with D unclear. Trimming took off 0 bases at V and 4 bases at J, with 12 bases between the two ends. The CDR3 contains 15 residues. In germline, CDR1 is SGHNT, CDR2 YYREEE (reference sequence). CDR3 sequence: CASSLAAAGADTQYF. The CDR3 coding sequence is TGTGCCAGCAGCTTGGCGGCCGCCGGCGCAGATACGCAGTATTTT.

V and J are TRBV5-4 and TRBJ2-1; TRBD2 matches at 7 bases. The V gene end was trimmed by 1 base and the J gene end by 6 bases; junction bases not matched to a gene: 7. The CDR3 spans 15 residues. The germline gives CDR1 SGHNT, CDR2 YYREEE (reference sequence). The CDR3 nucleotides read TGTGCCAGCAGCTTGCGGGACTACGATCCCAATGAGCAGTTCTTC. It yields the protein CASSLRDYDPNEQFF.